This T cell receptor (beta chain) was sequenced for a study of OX40 agonist ivuxolimab in advanced cancers. Study at large: Head and neck, renal cell, melanoma or hepatocellular carcinoma were the cancers that dose-escalation patients had. General study points: Doses of 0.1 to 3.0 mg/kg were accompanied by clonal expansion of CD4+ and CD8+ blood T cells by week 6.

The germline gives CDR1 SGHDN, CDR2 FVKESK. Trimming took 4 bases from V and 5 from J; bases not matched to a gene: 5. The CDR3 is 14 residues long. The cohort excluded patients with autoimmune disease history or systemic immunosuppression. TCRdb keeps only in-frame clones here, not all; method: immunoSEQ multiplex PCR. The sample has about 63,000 clones, roughly four fifths seen once. Worth noting for this clone: Its matching antigen is unknown.

The chain has TRBV14 and TRBJ1-2; 9 bases agree with TRBD1. Sequences were derived from CD4+ or CD8+ T cells sorted from blood, sampled in a trial of the OX40 agonist ivuxolimab. The clonotype originates from an adult with an advanced solid tumor such as melanoma, head and neck, liver or kidney cancer. The CDR3 DNA follows: TGTGCCAGCAGCCTAACAGGGGGCCCGTATGGCTACACCTTC. It translates to CASSLTGGPYGYTF.